This section outlines one TCR beta chain sequence together with its context. The target antigen is unknown. The data derive from a study of healthy donors' naive CD4 and CD8 T cells. As for the study in general: For TCR alpha, new primers spanned all functional IMGT alpha genes.

This CDR3 has 13 amino acids. The V and J ends lost 0 bases and 0 bases respectively, with 5 bases between them. CDR1 and CDR2 (germline): SQVTM, ANQGSEA. Overall study findings and caveats: Negatively charged CDR3s marked CD8+ lineage; positively charged CDR3s marked CD4+ lineage.

Starting from approximately 500 ng of total RNA, TCR libraries were made with linear amplification. TCRdb itself ran the reads through MiXCR, one entry per CDR3 protein. The table shows approximately 200,000 distinct CDR3 sequences, with about 76% occurring only once. The sequenced material came from naive CD4+ and CD8+ T cells sorted from blood, pooled from several donors. The sequence came from a pool of human donors in good health; the sample pools cells from several healthy donors. The chain employs TRBV29-1 and TRBJ1-1; D remains unclear. Written as DNA, the CDR3 is TGCAGCGTTGAAGATCTTCTGAACACTGAAGCTTTCTTT. As protein: CSVEDLLNTEAFF.